These T cell receptor beta chains were read from a single sample in a study of T cells expressing NK-cell markers. TCRdb reprocessed the 5' RACE reads; each CDR3 protein has one entry and no DNA is given. This sample contains under 500,000 distinct CDR3 sequences. Sequencing was carried out using blood T cells: a sorted CD56 or NKG2C T cell subset, CD4+ or CD8+ T cells, or bulk PBMC T cells (not recorded which). Every receptor here comes from a woman between 18 and 69 years old in good health. Both conserved end residues are part of each CDR3.

v_call	j_call	cdr3_aa
TRBV24-1	TRBJ2-3	CATSEPSGSLHTQYF
TRBV5-1	TRBJ1-2	CASSFGRRSSNYGYTF
TRBV5-1	TRBJ1-2	CASSLWPDITYYGYTF
TRBV6-1	TRBJ1-6	CASSPILTQGSTLHF
TRBV7-2	TRBJ1-2	CATQDRARINYGYTF
TRBV29-1	TRBJ2-3	CSVERGGPADTQYF
TRBV12-3/TRBV12-4	TRBJ2-7	CASSRDGPYEQYF
TRBV5-1	TRBJ2-1	CASSSLSGNFYNEQFF
TRBV7-3	TRBJ2-1	CASSPIGLAGGNEQFF
TRBV30	TRBJ1-1	CAWSGRVDTEAFF
TRBV10-2	TRBJ1-1	CASSELGQEAFF
TRBV5-4	TRBJ2-5	CASSSKTPEGQETQYF
TRBV11-3	TRBJ2-1	CASSLASMGGPGNEQFF
TRBV6-5	TRBJ1-3	CASSYSILGAETGNTIYF
TRBV29-1	TRBJ1-1	CSVGRINTEAFF
TRBV27	TRBJ2-3	CASRDSGGSTDTQYF
TRBV24-1	TRBJ2-6	CATSDRTFGGANVLTF
TRBV29-1	TRBJ2-2	CSVVLANTGELFF
TRBV4-3	TRBJ1-2	CASSQETGSGYYGYTF
TRBV7-2	TRBJ2-7	CASSITSGIAEQYF
TRBV7-8	TRBJ2-1	CASSLTGHYNEQFF
TRBV28	TRBJ2-7	CASKSGIGTSKYEQYF
TRBV5-6	TRBJ2-5	CASSETGTGGQETQYF
TRBV5-1	TRBJ2-2	CASSLDGGPLTGELFF
TRBV12-3/TRBV12-4	TRBJ2-2	CASSFAGNTGELFF
TRBV7-2	TRBJ2-1	CASSLVGPGNEQFF